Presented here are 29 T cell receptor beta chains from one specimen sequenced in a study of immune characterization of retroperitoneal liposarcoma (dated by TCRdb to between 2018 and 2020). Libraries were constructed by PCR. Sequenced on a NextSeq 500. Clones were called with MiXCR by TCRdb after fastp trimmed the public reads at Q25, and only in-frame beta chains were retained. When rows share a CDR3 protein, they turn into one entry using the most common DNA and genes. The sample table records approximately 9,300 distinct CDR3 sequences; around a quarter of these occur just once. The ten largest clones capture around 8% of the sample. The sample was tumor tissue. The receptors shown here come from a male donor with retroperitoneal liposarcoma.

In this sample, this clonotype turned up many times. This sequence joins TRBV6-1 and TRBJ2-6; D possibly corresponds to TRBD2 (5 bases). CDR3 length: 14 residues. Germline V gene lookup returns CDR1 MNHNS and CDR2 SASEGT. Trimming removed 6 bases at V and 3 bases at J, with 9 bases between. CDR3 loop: CASSPGFGANVLTF. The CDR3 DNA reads TGTGCCAGCAGCCCGGGATTTGGGGCCAACGTCCTGACTTTC.

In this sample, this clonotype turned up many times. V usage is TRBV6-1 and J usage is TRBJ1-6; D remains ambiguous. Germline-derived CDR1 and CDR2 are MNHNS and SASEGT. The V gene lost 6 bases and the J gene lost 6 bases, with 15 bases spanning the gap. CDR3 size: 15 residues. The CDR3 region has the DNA TGTGCCAGCAGAGGAATTGACCCCCTTAATTCACCCCTCCACTTT. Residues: CASRGIDPLNSPLHF.

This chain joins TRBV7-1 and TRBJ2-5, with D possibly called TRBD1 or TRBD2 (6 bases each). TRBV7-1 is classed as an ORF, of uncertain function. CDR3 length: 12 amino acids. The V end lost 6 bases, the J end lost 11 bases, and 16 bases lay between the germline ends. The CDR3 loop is CASRGGTPEQYF. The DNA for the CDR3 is TGTGCCAGCAGAGGGGGGACCCCTGAGCAGTACTTC.

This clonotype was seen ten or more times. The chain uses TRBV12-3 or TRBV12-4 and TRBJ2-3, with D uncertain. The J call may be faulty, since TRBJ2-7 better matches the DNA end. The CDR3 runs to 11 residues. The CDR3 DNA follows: TGTGCCAGCAGTTTACCCGGGGAGCAGTACTTC. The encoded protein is CASSLPGEQYF.

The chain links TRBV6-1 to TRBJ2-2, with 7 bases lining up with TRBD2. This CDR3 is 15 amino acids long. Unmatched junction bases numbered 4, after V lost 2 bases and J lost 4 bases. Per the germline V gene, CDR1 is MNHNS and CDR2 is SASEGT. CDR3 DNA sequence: TGTGCCAGCAGTGAAAAAAGCGGGGTCACCGGGGAGCTGTTTTTT. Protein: CASSEKSGVTGELFF.

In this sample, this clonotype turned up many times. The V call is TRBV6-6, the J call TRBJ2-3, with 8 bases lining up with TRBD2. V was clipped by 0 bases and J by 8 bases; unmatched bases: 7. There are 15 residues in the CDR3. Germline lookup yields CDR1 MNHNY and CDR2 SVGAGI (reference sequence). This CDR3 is CASSYSYGGAGTQYF. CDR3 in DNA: TGTGCCAGCAGTTACTCGTACGGGGGGGCAGGTACGCAGTATTTT.

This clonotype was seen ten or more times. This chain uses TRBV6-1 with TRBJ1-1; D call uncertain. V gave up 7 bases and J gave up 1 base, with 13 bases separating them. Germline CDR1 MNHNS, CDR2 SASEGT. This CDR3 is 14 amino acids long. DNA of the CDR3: TGTGCCAGCATTGGAAGGCTTTCGAACACTGAAGCTTTCTTT. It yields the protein CASIGRLSNTEAFF.

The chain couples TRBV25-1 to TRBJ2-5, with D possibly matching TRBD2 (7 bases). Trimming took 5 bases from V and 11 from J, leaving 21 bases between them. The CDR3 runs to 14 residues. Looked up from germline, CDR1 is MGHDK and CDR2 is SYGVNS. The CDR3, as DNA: TGTGCCAGCAGTAAGGGGGAGGGCTACAATGAGCAGTACTTC. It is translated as CASSKGEGYNEQYF.

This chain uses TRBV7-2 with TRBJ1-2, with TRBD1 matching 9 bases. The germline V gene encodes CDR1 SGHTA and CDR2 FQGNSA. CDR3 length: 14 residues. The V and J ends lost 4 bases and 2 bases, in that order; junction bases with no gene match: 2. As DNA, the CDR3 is TGTGCCAGCAGCTCCGGACAGGGGAACTATGGCTACACCTTC. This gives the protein CASSSGQGNYGYTF.

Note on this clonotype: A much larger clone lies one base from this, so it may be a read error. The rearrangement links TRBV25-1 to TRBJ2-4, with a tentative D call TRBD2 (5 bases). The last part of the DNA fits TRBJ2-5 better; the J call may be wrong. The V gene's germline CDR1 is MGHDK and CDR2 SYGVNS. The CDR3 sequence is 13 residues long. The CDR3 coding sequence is TGTGCCAGCAGTTTGGGAGAGTTGGAGACCCAGTACTTC. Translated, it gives CASSLGELETQYF.

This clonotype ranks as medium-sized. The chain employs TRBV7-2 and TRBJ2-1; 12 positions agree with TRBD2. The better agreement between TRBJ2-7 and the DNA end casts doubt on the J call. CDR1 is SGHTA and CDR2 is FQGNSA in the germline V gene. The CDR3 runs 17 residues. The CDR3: CASSLYPSGRAANEQYF. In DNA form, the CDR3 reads TGTGCCAGCAGCTTATATCCTAGCGGGAGGGCCGCCAACGAGCAGTACTTC.

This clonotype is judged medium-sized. In nucleotides, the CDR3 is TGTGCCAGCAGCTTAGGCCAACTGGTGGCGGGACGGACGGGGGGGGCCAACGTCCTGACTTTC. Its protein is CASSLGQLVAGRTGGANVLTF. The chain uses TRBV7-2 and TRBJ2-6; possible D gene TRBD2, 6 bases. The germline CDR1 and CDR2 sequences are SGHTA and FQGNSA. The CDR3 loop spans 21 amino acids. Trimming took 1 base from V and 4 from J, leaving 26 bases between them.

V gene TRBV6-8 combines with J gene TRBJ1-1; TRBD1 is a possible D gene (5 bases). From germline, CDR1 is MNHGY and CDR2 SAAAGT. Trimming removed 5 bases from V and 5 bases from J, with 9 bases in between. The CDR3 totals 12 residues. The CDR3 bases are TGTGCCAGCAGTCAAAGGGGAACTGAAGCTTTCTTT. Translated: CASSQRGTEAFF.

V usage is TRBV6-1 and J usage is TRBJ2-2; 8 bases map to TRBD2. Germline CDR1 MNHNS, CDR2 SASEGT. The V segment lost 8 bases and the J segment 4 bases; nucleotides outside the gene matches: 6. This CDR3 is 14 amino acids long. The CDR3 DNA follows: TGTGCCAGCCGGGGGGGGCGAGGCACCGGGGAGCTGTTTTTT. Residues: CASRGGRGTGELFF.

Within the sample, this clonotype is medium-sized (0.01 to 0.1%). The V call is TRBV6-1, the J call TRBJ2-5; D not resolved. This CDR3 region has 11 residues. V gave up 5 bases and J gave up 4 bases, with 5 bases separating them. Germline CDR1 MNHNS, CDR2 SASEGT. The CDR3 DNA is TGTGCCAGCAGTTCCCCAGAGACCCAGTACTTC. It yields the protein CASSSPETQYF.

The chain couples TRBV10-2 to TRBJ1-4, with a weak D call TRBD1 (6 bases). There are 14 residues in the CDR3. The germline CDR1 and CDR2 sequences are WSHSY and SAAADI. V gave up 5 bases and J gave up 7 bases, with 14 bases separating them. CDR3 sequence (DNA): TGCGCCAGCAGTCCAGAGACAGGCCCTGAAAAACTGTTTTTT. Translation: CASSPETGPEKLFF.

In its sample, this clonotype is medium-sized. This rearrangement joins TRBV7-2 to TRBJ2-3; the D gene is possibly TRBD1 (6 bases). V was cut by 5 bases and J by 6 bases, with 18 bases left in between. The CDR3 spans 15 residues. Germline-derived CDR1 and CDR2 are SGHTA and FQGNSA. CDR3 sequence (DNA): TGTGCCAGCAGCCACCTGGGAGAGAGGGGGGATACGCAGTATTTT. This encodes CASSHLGERGDTQYF.

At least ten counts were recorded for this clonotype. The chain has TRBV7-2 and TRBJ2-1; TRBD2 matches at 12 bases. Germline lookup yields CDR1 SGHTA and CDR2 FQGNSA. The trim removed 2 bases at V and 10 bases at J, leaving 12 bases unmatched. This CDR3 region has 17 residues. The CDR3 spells CASSLYPSGRAANEQFF. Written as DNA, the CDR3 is TGTGCCAGCAGCTTATATCCTAGCGGGAGGGCCGCCAACGAGCAGTTCTTC.

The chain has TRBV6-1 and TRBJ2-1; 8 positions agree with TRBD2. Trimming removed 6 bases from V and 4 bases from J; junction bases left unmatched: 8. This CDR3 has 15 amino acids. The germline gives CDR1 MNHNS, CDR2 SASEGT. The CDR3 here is CASRPGTRSYNEQFF. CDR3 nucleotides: TGTGCCAGCAGACCCGGGACTAGGAGTTACAATGAGCAGTTCTTC.

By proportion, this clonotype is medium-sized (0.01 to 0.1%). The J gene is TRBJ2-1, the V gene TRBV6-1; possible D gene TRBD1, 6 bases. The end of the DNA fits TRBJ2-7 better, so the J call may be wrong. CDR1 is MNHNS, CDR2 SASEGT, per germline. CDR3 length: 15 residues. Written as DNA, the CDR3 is TGTGCCAGCAGGGTGGACAGATCTGTTTCAAATGAGCAGTACTTC. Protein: CASRVDRSVSNEQYF.

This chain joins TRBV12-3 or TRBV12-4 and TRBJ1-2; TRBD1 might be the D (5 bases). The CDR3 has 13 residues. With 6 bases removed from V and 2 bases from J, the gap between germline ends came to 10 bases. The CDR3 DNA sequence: TGTGCCAGCAGCCCCAGGGTAAACTATGGCTACACCTTC. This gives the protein CASSPRVNYGYTF.

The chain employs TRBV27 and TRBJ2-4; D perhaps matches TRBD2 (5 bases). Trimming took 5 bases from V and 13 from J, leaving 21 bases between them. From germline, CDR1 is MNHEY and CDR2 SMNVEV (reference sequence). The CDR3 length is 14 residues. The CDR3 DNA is TGTGCCAGCAGTACCCGGGGTCCCCCTAGGGAGCAGTACTTC. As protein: CASSTRGPPREQYF.

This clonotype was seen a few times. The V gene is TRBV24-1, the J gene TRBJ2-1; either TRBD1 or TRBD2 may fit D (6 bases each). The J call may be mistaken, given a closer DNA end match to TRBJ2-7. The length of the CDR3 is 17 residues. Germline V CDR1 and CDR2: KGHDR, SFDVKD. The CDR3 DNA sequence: TGTGCCACCAGTCCCGCTCGGGGGCAGCTCAGTCACAATGAGCAGTACTTC. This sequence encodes CATSPARGQLSHNEQYF.

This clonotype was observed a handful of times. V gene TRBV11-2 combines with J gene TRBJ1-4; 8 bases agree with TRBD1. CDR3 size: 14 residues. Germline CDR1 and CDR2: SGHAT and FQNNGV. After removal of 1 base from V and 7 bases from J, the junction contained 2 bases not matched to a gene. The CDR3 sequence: CASSLGTGSEKLFF. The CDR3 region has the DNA TGTGCCAGCAGCTTAGGGACAGGGAGTGAAAAACTGTTTTTT. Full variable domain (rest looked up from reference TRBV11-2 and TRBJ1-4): EAGVAQSPRYKIIEKRQSVAFWCNPISGHATLYWYQQILGQGPKLLIQFQNNGVVDDSQLPKDRFSAERLKGVDSTLKIQPAKLEDSAVYLCASSLGTGSEKLFFGSGTQLSVL.

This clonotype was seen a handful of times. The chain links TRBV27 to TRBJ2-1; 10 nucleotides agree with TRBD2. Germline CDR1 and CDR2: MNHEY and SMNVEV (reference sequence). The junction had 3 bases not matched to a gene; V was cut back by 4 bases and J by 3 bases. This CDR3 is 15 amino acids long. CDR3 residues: CASSSWTSGYNEQFF. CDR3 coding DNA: TGTGCCAGCAGTTCTTGGACTAGCGGCTACAATGAGCAGTTCTTC.

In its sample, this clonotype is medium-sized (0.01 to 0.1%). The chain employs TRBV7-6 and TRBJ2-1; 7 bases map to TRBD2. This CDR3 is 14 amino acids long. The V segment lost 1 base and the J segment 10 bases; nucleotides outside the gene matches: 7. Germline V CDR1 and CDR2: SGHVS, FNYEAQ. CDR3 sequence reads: CASSLEGGSREQFF. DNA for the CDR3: TGTGCCAGCAGCTTAGAGGGCGGGAGCCGGGAGCAGTTCTTC.

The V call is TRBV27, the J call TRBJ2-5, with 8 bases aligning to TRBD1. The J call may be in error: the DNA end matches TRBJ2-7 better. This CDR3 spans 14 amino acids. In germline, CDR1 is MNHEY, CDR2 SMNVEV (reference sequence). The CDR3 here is CASSFGTGLYEQYF. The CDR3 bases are TGTGCCAGCAGTTTTGGGACAGGACTCTACGAGCAGTACTTC.

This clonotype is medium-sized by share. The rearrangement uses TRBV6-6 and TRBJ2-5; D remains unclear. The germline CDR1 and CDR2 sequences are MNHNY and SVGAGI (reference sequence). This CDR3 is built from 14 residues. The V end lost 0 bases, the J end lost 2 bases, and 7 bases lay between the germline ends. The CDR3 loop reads CASSYSRRQETQYF. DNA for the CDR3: TGTGCCAGCAGTTACTCCCGCAGGCAAGAGACCCAGTACTTC.

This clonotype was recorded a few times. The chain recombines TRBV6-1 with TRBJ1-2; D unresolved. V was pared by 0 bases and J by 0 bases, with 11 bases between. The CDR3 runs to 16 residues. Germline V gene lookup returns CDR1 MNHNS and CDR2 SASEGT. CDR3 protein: CASSEAGPLSNYGYTF. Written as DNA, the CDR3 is TGTGCCAGCAGTGAAGCGGGTCCCCTTTCTAACTATGGCTACACCTTC.